Listed below are T cell receptor beta chains from one sample, sequenced in a study of blood T cells in healthy people across ages. MiXCR, applied by TCRdb to the 5' RACE reads, yields one record per CDR3 protein. The table records about 970,000 distinct CDR3 sequences, roughly 51% of them present only once. Source material: blood. These receptor sequences come from a woman aged 55-69 years in good health. CDR3s include the opening cysteine and the closing phenylalanine or tryptophan. Fields, in order: clone size, V gene, D gene, J gene, CDR3 DNA, CDR3 protein. The D gene is left open where the match is weak. Clone size is given for some rows only: seen once, a few or many times, or a class if the clone is expanded.

clone_size: few; v_call: TRBV7-9; d_call: TRBD2; j_call: TRBJ2-1; cdr3_nt: TGTGCCAGCAGCTTGATGACTAGCCGCAATGAGCAGTTCTTC; cdr3_aa: CASSLMTSRNEQFF
clone_size: .; v_call: TRBV2; d_call: .; j_call: TRBJ1-5; cdr3_nt: TGTGCCAGCAGTGTCCAGGGGACCGAACAGCCCCAGCATTTT; cdr3_aa: CASSVQGTEQPQHF
clone_size: once; v_call: TRBV30; d_call: .; j_call: TRBJ1-2; cdr3_nt: TGTGCCTGGAGTGTACTACAGGGTATCGGTGGCTACACCTTC; cdr3_aa: CAWSVLQGIGGYTF
clone_size: few; v_call: TRBV28; d_call: .; j_call: TRBJ2-7; cdr3_nt: TGTGCCAGCAGTTCCAGTTCGGAGTGGGCCTACGAGCAGTACTTC; cdr3_aa: CASSSSSEWAYEQYF
clone_size: .; v_call: TRBV28; d_call: .; j_call: TRBJ2-7; cdr3_nt: TGTGCCAGCAGTTTGGCACTTCTCTACGAGCAGTACTTC; cdr3_aa: CASSLALLYEQYF
clone_size: .; v_call: TRBV28; d_call: .; j_call: TRBJ2-1; cdr3_nt: TGTGCCAGCAGCCCCCCACAGGTCGAGGGGAATGAGCAGTTCTTC; cdr3_aa: CASSPPQVEGNEQFF
clone_size: .; v_call: TRBV21-1; d_call: .; j_call: TRBJ2-5; cdr3_nt: TGTGCCGGCAGCAAAGGGGGGAGGAAGGAGACCCAGTACTTC; cdr3_aa: CAGSKGGRKETQYF
clone_size: few; v_call: TRBV12-3/TRBV12-4; d_call: TRBD2; j_call: TRBJ2-4; cdr3_nt: TGTGCCAGCACCACGGGAGGTGGGGAAAACATTCAGTACTTC; cdr3_aa: CASTTGGGENIQYF
clone_size: .; v_call: TRBV4-1; d_call: .; j_call: TRBJ1-5; cdr3_nt: TGCGCCAGCAGCCAAGGGCTGGGGGGTCTTGGTCAGCCCCAGCATTTT; cdr3_aa: CASSQGLGGLGQPQHF
clone_size: .; v_call: TRBV5-1; d_call: .; j_call: TRBJ2-1; cdr3_nt: TGCGCCAGCAGCTTGGTTTGGGACTCCTTTGACAATGAGCAGTTCTTC; cdr3_aa: CASSLVWDSFDNEQFF
clone_size: .; v_call: TRBV4-3; d_call: TRBD2; j_call: TRBJ2-1; cdr3_nt: TGCGCCAGCAGCCAAGATCGACGGGAGGGCGTTGGGTACAATGAGCAGTTCTTC; cdr3_aa: CASSQDRREGVGYNEQFF
clone_size: .; v_call: TRBV5-1; d_call: .; j_call: TRBJ2-7; cdr3_nt: TGCGCCAGCAGCCCGGACTCCAGCAATGAGCAGTACTTC; cdr3_aa: CASSPDSSNEQYF
clone_size: .; v_call: TRBV6-1; d_call: .; j_call: TRBJ1-4; cdr3_nt: TGTGCCAGCAGCCTCGACATTTCAACTAATGGAAAACTGTTTTTT; cdr3_aa: CASSLDISTNGKLFF
clone_size: few; v_call: TRBV25-1; d_call: .; j_call: TRBJ1-5; cdr3_nt: TGTGCCAGCGGACCTTTAACAGGGAATCAGCCCCAGCATTTT; cdr3_aa: CASGPLTGNQPQHF
clone_size: .; v_call: TRBV20-1; d_call: .; j_call: TRBJ1-1; cdr3_nt: TGCAGTGCAAAAGACGGGGGGGACACTGAAGCTTTCTTT; cdr3_aa: CSAKDGGDTEAFF
clone_size: .; v_call: TRBV4-1; d_call: .; j_call: TRBJ2-7; cdr3_nt: TGCGCCAGCAGCCCAACCTTGGCAGGCAGACAAATCTCCTACGAGCAGTACTTC; cdr3_aa: CASSPTLAGRQISYEQYF
clone_size: few; v_call: TRBV15; d_call: TRBD2; j_call: TRBJ2-5; cdr3_nt: TGTGCCACCAGCAGAGTTAGCGGGATGGTGACCCAGTACTTC; cdr3_aa: CATSRVSGMVTQYF
clone_size: few; v_call: TRBV4-1; d_call: .; j_call: TRBJ1-5; cdr3_nt: TGCGCCAGCAGCCAAGATACGCAGCAGCCCCAGCATTTT; cdr3_aa: CASSQDTQQPQHF
clone_size: .; v_call: TRBV4-1; d_call: .; j_call: TRBJ1-4; cdr3_nt: TGCGCCAGCAGCCGCCTGGGTGCAGGAAGAAGTGGAAAACTGTTTTTT; cdr3_aa: CASSRLGAGRSGKLFF
clone_size: once; v_call: TRBV2; d_call: TRBD1; j_call: TRBJ2-7; cdr3_nt: TGTGCCAGGAATAGACAGGGCAACGAGCAGTACTTC; cdr3_aa: CARNRQGNEQYF
clone_size: .; v_call: TRBV28; d_call: .; j_call: TRBJ1-4; cdr3_nt: TGTGCCAGCAGTTTAGGGGCTCGGAGAACTAATGAAAAACTGTTTTTT; cdr3_aa: CASSLGARRTNEKLFF
clone_size: .; v_call: TRBV20-1; d_call: .; j_call: TRBJ1-2; cdr3_nt: TGCAGTGCTAGAACATCGGGACACGGCTACACCTTC; cdr3_aa: CSARTSGHGYTF
clone_size: .; v_call: TRBV4-3; d_call: TRBD2; j_call: TRBJ2-5; cdr3_nt: TGCGCCAGCAGCCGAGGCACCGGGACTAGCGGGAGTGGTGAGCAGTACTTC; cdr3_aa: CASSRGTGTSGSGEQYF